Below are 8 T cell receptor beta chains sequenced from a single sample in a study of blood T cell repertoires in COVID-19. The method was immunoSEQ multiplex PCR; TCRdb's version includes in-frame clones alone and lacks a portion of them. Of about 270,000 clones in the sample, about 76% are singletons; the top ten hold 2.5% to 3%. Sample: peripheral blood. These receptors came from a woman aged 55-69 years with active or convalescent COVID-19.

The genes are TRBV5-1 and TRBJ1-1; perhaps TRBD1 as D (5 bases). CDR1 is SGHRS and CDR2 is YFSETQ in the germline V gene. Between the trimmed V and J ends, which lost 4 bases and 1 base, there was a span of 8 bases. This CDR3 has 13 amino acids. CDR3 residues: CASSTGQNTEAFF. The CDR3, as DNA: TGCGCCAGCAGCACTGGACAGAACACTGAAGCTTTCTTT.

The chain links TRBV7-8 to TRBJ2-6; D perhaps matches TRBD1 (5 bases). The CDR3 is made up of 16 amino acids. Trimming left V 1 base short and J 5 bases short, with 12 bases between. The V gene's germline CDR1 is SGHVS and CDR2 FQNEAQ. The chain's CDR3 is CASSLDRSGRANVLTF. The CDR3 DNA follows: TGTGCCAGCAGCTTAGATAGGTCAGGGAGGGCCAACGTCCTGACTTTC.

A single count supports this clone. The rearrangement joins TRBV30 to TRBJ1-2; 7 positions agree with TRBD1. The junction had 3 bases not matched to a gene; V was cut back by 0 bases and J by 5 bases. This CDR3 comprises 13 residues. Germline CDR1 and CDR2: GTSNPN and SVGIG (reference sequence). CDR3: CAWSVQGIYGYTF. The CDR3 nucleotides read TGTGCCTGGAGTGTACAGGGGATTTATGGCTACACCTTC. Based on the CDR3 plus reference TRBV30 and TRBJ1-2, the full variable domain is SQTIHQWPATLVQPVGSPLSLECTVEGTSNPNLYWYRQAAGRGLQLLFYSVGIGQISSEVPQNLSASRPQDRQFILSSKKLLLSDSGFYLCAWSVQGIYGYTFGSGTRLTVV.

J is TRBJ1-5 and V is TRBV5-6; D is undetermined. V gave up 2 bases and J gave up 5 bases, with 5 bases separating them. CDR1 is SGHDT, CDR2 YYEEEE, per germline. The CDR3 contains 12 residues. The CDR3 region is CASSFVDQPQHF. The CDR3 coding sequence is TGTGCCAGCAGCTTCGTAGATCAGCCCCAGCATTTT.

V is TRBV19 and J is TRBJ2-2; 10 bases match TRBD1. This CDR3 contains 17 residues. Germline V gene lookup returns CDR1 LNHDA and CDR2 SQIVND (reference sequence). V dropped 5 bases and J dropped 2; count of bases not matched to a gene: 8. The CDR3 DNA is TGTGCCAGTAGTCGCGGGACGACAGGGGGCAACACCGGGGAGCTGTTTTTT. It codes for CASSRGTTGGNTGELFF.

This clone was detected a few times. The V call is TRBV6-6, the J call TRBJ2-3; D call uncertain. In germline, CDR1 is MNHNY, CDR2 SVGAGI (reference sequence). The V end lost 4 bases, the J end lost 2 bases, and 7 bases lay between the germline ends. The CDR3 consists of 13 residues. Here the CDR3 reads CASSLENTDTQYF. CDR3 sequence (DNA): TGTGCCAGCAGTTTGGAGAACACAGATACGCAGTATTTT.

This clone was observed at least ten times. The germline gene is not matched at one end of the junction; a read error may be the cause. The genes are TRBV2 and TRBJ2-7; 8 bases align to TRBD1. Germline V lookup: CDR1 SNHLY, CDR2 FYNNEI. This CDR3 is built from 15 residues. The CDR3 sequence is CASREAGTGLYEQYF. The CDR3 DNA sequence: TGTGCCAGCAGAGAAGCCGGGACAGGACTTTACGAGCAGTACTTC. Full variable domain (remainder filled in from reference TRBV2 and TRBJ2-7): EPEVTQTPSHQVTQMGQEVILRCVPISNHLYFYWYRQILGQKVEFLVSFYNNEISEKSEIFDDQFSVERPDGSNFTLKIRSTKLEDSAMYFCASREAGTGLYEQYFGPGTRLTVT.

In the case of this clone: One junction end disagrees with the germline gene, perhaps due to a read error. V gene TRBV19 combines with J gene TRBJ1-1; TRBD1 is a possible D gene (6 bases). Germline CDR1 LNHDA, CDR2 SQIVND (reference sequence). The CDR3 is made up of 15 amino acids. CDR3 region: CASSTSLRGNTEVFF. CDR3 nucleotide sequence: TGTGCCAGTAGTACCTCCCTCAGGGGAAACACTGAAGTTTTCTTT.